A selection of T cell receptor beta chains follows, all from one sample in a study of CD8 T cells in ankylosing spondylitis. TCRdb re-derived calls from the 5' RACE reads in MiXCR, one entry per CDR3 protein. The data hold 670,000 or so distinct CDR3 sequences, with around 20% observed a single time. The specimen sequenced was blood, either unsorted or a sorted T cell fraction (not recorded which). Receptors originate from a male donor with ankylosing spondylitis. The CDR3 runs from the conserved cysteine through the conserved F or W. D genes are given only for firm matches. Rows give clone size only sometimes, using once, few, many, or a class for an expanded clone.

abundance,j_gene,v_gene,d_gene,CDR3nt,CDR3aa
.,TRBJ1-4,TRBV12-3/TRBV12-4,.,TGTGCCAGCAGTAGAATAGAGGGCTATGAAAAACTGTTTTTT,CASSRIEGYEKLFF
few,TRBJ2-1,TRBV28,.,TGTGCCAGCAGTTTCCAGCAGGGTGAGCAGTTCTTC,CASSFQQGEQFF
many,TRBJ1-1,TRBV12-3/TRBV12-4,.,TGTGCCAGCAGTTCCCCCTGGATAGGGAGGAACACTGAAGCTTTCTTT,CASSSPWIGRNTEAFF
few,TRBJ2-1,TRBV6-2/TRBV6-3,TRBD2,TGTGCCAGCAGTTACCGTCTGACTGGGAGGGCCGAGGATGAGCAGTTCTTC,CASSYRLTGRAEDEQFF
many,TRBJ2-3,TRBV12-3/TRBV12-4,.,TGTGCCAGCAGTCGAAATCGACATAACCCAGATACGCAGTATTTT,CASSRNRHNPDTQYF
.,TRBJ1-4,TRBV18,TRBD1,TGTGCCAGCTCAACAGGGGTTAATGAAAAACTGTTTTTT,CASSTGVNEKLFF
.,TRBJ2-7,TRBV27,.,TGTGCCAGCAGTTTCGGGGGAGAAACCTACGAGCAGTACTTC,CASSFGGETYEQYF
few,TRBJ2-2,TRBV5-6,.,TGTGCCAGCAGCTTTCGGAGGGCTAGCGGGGAGCTGTTTTTT,CASSFRRASGELFF
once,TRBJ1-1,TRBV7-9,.,TGTGCCAGCAGCGACTTAGTTCTGAACACTGAAGCTTTCTTT,CASSDLVLNTEAFF
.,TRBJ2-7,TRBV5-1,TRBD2,TGCGCCAGCGGAACCGGGACTAGCGGGTTCTACGAGCAGTACTTC,CASGTGTSGFYEQYF
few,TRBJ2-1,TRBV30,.,TGTGCCTGGAGTCCCACTGGAGACAATGAGCAGTTCTTC,CAWSPTGDNEQFF